This T cell receptor beta chain was profiled in a study of T cell changes during pregnancy in multiple sclerosis. About this clone: Other DNA sequences within the sample encode an identical CDR3.

The CDR3 is 15 residues long. Germline V gene data show CDR1 as SGHRS and CDR2 as YFSETQ. V lost 0 bases and J lost 3; bases outside the gene matches: 0. Using immunoSEQ multiplex PCR, the repertoire was profiled, and TCRdb retains in-frame clones only, with some absent. The table includes some 77,000 clones, around 94% detected once. This receptor was identified in a female donor with multiple sclerosis, enrolled in a pregnancy study. The specimen comprised CD4+ T cells from peripheral blood mononuclear cells, sampled before pregnancy. The chain joins TRBV5-1 to TRBJ2-5; 12 bases are a match to TRBD2. CDR3 DNA: TGCGCCAGCAGCTTGGGACTAGCGGGGGAAGAGACCCAGTACTTC. Translated: CASSLGLAGEETQYF.